This TCR beta chain was recovered during a study of cytomegalovirus exposure and HLA in healthy donors. Turning to this clone: What it binds is unknown. The junction and the germline gene differ at one end; a read error may be behind it.

The PCR made use of 60 Vbeta and 13 Jbeta primers. Profiled with immunoSEQ multiplex PCR; TCRdb holds only in-frame clones, not every one. This sample carries approximately 80,000 clones, with approximately 1.1% going to the ten biggest clones. Regarding the study as a whole: Some public TCRs appeared in many individuals, while most sequences were rare. Under in vitro conditions, three CMV-associated chains were confirmed as specific for CMV antigens.

Material: PBMCs. This receptor was obtained from a woman between 25 and 40 years old in good health and CMV-seronegative.

CDR3 sequence reads: CAWSVFRGLGSTEASF. Written as DNA, the CDR3 is TGTGCCTGGAGTGTATTTAGGGGGCTTGGATCGACTGAAGCTTCCTTT. V is TRBV30 and J is TRBJ1-1; 7 bases agree with TRBD1. This CDR3 has 16 residues. CDR1 GTSNPN and CDR2 SVGIG come from the germline V gene (reference sequence). The variable domain in full, with the rest retrieved from reference TRBV30 and TRBJ1-1, is SQTIHQWPATLVQPVGSPLSLECTVEGTSNPNLYWYRQAAGRGLQLLFYSVGIGQISSEVPQNLSASRPQDRQFILSSKKLLLSDSGFYLCAWSVFRGLGSTEASFGQGTRLTVV.